This T cell receptor (beta chain) was observed in a study of T-cell reconstitution after alpha-beta-depleted transplantation in children. General study points: Where alpha-beta T cells came from about two months after transplant was reportedly several hundred expanded graft clones. Recipient T cells and thymic progenitors that survived gave rise to the high TCRbeta diversity observed at day 60 in some patients. At the one-year point after transplant, T-cell counts and TCRbeta diversity were found to come mostly from T cells that had been newly produced.

As it was prepared, the TCRbeta library received unique molecular identifiers. Using its own MiXCR run on the PCR reads, TCRdb lists one record per CDR3 protein. The sample records about 440,000 distinct CDR3 sequences, 43% being singletons. In regard to this clonotype: Its cognate antigen is unknown.

Looked up from germline, CDR1 is MNHNS and CDR2 is SASEGT. This CDR3 has 13 amino acids. V was pared by 10 bases and J by 0 bases, with 10 bases between. The TCR originated in a girl aged 2 to 10 with aplastic anemia, due to receive a stem cell transplant. Specimen: PBMCs, collected before TCRalphabeta/CD19-depleted stem cell transplant. This chain connects TRBV6-1 to TRBJ1-3; a weak D match, TRBD1 (5 bases). The CDR3 is CATRQHSGNTIYF. DNA of the CDR3: TGTGCCACCCGACAGCACTCTGGAAACACCATATATTTT.